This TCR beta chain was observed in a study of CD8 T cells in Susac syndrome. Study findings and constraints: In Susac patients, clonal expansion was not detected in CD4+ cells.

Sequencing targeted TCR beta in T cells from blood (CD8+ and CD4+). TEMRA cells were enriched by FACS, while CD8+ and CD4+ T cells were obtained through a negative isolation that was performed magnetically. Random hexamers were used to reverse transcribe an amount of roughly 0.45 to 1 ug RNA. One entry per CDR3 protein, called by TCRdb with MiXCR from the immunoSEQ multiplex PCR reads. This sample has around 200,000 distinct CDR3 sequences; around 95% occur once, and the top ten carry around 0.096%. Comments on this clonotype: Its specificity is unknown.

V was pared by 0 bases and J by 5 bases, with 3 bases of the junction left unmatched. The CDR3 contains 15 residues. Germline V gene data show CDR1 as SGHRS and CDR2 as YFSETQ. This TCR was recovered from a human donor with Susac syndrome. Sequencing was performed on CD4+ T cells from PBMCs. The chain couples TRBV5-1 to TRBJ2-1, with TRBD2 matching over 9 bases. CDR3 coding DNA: TGCGCCAGCAGCTTGGTGGCGGGGGGGCACAATGAGCAGTTCTTC. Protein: CASSLVAGGHNEQFF.